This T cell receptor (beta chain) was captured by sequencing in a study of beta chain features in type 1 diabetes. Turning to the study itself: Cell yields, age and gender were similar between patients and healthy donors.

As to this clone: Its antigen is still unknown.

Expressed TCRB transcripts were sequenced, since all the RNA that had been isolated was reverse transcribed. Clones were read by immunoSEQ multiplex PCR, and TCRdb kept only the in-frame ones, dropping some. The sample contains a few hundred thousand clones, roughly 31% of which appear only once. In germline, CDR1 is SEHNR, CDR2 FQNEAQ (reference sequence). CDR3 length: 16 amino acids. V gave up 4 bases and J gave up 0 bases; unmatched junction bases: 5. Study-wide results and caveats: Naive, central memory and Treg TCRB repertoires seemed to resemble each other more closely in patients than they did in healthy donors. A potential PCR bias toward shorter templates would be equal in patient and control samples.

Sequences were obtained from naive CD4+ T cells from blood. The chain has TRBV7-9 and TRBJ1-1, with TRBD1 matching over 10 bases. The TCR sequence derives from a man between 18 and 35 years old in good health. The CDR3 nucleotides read TGTGCCAGCAGCTACTGGGGACAGGGGATGAACACTGAAGCTTTCTTT. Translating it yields CASSYWGQGMNTEAFF.